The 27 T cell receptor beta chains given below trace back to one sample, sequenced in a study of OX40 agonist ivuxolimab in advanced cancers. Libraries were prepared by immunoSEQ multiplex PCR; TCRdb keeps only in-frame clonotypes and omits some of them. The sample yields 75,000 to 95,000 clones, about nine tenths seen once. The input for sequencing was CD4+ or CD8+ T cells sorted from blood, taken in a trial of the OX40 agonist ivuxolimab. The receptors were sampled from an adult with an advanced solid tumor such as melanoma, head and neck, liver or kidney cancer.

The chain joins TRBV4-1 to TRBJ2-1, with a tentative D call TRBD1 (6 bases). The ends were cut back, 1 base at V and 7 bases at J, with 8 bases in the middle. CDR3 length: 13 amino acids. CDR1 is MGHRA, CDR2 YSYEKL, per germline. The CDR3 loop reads CASSQGQVNEQFF. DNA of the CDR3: TGCGCCAGCAGCCAAGGACAGGTAAATGAGCAGTTCTTC.

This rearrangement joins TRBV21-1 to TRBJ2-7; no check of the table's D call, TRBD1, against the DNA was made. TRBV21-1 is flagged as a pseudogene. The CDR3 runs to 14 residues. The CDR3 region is CASSKRQPSYEQYF. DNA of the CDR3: TGTGCCAGCAGCAAGAGACAGCCCTCCTACGAGCAGTACTTC.

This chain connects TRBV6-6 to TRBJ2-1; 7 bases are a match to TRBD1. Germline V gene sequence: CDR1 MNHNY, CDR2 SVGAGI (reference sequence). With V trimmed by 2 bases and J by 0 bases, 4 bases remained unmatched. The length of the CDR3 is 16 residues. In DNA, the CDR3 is TGTGCCAGCAGTTACCCGGGACAGAGCTCCTACAATGAGCAGTTCTTC. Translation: CASSYPGQSSYNEQFF.

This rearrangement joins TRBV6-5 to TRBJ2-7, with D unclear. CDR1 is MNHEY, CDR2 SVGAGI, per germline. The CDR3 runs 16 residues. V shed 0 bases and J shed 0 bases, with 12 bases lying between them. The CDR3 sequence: CASSYSIGESSYEQYF. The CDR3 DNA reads TGTGCCAGCAGTTACTCGATTGGGGAAAGCTCCTACGAGCAGTACTTC.

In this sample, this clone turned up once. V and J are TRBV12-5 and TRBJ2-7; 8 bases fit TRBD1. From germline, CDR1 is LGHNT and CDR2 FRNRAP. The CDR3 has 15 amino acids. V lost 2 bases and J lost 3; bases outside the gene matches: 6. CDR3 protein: CASGLPGQGVYEQYF. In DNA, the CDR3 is TGTGCTAGTGGTTTGCCCGGACAGGGCGTCTACGAGCAGTACTTC.

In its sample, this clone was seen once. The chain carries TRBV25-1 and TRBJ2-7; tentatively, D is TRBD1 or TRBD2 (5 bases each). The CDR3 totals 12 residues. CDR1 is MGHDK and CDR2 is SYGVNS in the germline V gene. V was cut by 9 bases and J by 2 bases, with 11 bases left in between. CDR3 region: CASRTGPYEQYF. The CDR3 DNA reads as TGTGCCAGTCGGACGGGACCCTACGAGCAGTACTTC.

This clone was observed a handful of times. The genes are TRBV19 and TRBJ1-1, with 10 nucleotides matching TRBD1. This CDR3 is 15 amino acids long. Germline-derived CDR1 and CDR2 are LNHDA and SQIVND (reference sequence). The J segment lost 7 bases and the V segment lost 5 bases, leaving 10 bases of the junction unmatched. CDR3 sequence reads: CASSPWGQGMDEAFF. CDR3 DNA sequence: TGTGCCAGTAGTCCCTGGGGACAGGGGATGGATGAAGCTTTCTTT.

Here the CDR3 reads CASSFFTGGEEAFF. DNA for the CDR3: TGTGCCAGCAGTTTTTTTACAGGGGGCGAAGAAGCTTTCTTT. This chain joins TRBV27 and TRBJ1-1; 9 bases agree with TRBD1. The germline CDR1 and CDR2 sequences are MNHEY and SMNVEV (reference sequence). The V segment lost 3 bases and the J segment 8 bases; nucleotides outside the gene matches: 7. The CDR3 runs 14 residues.

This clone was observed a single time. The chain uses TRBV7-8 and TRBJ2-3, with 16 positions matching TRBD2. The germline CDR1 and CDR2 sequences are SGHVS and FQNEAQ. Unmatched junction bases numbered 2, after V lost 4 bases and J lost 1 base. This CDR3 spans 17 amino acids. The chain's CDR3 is CASSSGLAGGGTDTQYF. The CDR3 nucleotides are TGTGCCAGCAGCTCGGGACTAGCGGGGGGGGGCACAGATACGCAGTATTTT. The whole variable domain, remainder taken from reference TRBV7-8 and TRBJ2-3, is GAGVSQSPRYKVAKRGQDVALRCDPISGHVSLFWYQQALGQGPEFLTYFQNEAQLDKSGLPSDRFFAERPEGSVSTLKIQRTQQEDSAVYLCASSSGLAGGGTDTQYFGPGTRLTVL.

CDR3 sequence reads: CATSTTPQGVHYEQYF. The CDR3 DNA reads as TGTGCCACCAGCACGACCCCACAGGGGGTCCACTACGAGCAGTACTTC. The rearrangement uses TRBV15 and TRBJ2-7; 8 bases line up with TRBD1. Germline V lookup: CDR1 LNHNV, CDR2 YYDKDF (reference sequence). CDR3 length equals 16 residues. The J segment lost 3 bases and the V segment lost 4 bases, leaving 11 bases of the junction unmatched. The full variable domain, in which reference TRBV15 and TRBJ2-7 provide the parts outside the CDR3, is DAMVIQNPRYQVTQFGKPVTLSCSQTLNHNVMYWYQQKSSQAPKLLFHYYDKDFNNEADTPDNFQSRRPNTSFCFLDIRSPGLGDTAMYLCATSTTPQGVHYEQYFGPGTRLTVT.

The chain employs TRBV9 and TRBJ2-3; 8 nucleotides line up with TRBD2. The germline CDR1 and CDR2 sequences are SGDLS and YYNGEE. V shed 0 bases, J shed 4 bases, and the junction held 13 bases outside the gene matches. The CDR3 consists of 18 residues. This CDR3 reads CASSVARGRGGHSDTQYF. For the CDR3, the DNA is TGTGCCAGCAGCGTAGCTCGGGGACGGGGGGGCCACTCAGATACGCAGTATTTT.

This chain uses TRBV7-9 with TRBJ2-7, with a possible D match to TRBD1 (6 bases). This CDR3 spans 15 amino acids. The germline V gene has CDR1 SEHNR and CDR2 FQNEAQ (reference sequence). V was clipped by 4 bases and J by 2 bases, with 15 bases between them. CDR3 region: CASSSPTGIAYEQYF. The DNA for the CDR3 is TGTGCCAGCAGCTCCCCCACAGGGATCGCCTACGAGCAGTACTTC.

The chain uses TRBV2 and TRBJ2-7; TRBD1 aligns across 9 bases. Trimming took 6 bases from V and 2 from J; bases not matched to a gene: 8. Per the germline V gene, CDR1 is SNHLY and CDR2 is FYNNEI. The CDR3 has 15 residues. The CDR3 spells CASRPGQGTPYEQYF. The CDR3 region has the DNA TGTGCCAGCAGACCGGGACAGGGTACCCCCTACGAGCAGTACTTC.

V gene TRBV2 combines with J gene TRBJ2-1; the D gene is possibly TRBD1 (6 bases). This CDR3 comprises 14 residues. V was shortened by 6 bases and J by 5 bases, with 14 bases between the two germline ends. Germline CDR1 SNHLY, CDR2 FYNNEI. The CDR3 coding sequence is TGTGCCAGCAGGCAGGGGAATTGGGACAATGAGCAGTTCTTC. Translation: CASRQGNWDNEQFF.

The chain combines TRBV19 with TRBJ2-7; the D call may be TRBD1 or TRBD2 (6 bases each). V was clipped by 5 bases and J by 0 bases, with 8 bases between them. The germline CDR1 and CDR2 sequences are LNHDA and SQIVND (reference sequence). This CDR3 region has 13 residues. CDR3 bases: TGTGCCAGTAGTTGGGGGGCCTCCTACGAGCAGTACTTC. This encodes CASSWGASYEQYF.

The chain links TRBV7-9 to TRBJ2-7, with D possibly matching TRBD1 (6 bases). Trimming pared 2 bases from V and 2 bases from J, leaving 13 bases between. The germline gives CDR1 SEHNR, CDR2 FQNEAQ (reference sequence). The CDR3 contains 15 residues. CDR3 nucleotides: TGTGCCAGCAGCTTACAGGGGTCCCTTACCTACGAGCAGTACTTC. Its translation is CASSLQGSLTYEQYF.

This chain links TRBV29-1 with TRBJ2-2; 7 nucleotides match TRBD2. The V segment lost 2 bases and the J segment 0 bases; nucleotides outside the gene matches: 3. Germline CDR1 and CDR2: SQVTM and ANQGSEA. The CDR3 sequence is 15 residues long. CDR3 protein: CSVEWRGSNTGELFF. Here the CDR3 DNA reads TGCAGCGTTGAATGGCGGGGGTCGAACACCGGGGAGCTGTTTTTT.

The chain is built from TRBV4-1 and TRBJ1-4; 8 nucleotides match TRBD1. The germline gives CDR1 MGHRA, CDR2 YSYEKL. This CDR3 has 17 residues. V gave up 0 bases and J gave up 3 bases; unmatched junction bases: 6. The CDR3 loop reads CASSQDISTGANEKLFF. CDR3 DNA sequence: TGCGCCAGCAGCCAAGATATATCGACAGGGGCTAATGAAAAACTGTTTTTT.

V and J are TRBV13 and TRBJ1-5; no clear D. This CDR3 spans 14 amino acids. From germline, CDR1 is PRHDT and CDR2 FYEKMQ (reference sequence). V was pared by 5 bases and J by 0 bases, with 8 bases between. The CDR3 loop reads CASSLGHSNQPQHF. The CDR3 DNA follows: TGTGCCAGCAGCCTGGGTCATAGCAATCAGCCCCAGCATTTT.

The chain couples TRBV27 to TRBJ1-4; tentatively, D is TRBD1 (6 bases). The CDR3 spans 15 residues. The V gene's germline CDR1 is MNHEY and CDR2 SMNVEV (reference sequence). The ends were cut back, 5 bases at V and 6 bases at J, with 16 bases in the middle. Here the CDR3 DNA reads TGTGCCAGCAGTCAACACACAGGGCTTTATGAAAAACTGTTTTTT. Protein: CASSQHTGLYEKLFF.

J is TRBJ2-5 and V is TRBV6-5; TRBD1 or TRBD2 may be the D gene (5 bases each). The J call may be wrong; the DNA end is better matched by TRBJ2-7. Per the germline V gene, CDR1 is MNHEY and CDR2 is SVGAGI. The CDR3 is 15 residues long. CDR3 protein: CASSYSLAGTSEQYF. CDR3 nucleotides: TGTGCCAGCAGTTACTCTCTGGCAGGGACGAGCGAGCAGTACTTC.

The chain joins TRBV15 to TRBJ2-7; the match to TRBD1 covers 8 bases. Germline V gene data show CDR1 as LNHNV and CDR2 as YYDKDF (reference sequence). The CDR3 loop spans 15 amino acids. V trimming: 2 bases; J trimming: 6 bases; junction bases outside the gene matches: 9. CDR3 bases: TGTGCCACCAGCAGACGGCACAGGGGGACGGGCGAGCAGTACTTC. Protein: CATSRRHRGTGEQYF.

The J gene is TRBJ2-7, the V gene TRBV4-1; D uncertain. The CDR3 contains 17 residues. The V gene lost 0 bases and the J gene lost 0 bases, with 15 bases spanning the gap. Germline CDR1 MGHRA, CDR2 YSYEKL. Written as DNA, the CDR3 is TGCGCCAGCAGCCAAGAGGCTGGTGGTGGCGGCTCCTACGAGCAGTACTTC. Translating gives CASSQEAGGGGSYEQYF.

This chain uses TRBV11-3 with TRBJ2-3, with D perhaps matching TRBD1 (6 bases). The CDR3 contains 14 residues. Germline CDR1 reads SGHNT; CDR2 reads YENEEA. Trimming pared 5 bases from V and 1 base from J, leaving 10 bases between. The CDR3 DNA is TGTGCCAGCAGCGACAGGTCCGGCACAGATACGCAGTATTTT. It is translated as CASSDRSGTDTQYF.

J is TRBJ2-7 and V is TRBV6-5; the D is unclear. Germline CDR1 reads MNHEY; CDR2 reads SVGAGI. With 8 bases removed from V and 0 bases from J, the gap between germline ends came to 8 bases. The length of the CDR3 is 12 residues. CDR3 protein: CASLSSSYEQYF. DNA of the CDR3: TGTGCCAGCCTCTCGAGCTCCTACGAGCAGTACTTC.

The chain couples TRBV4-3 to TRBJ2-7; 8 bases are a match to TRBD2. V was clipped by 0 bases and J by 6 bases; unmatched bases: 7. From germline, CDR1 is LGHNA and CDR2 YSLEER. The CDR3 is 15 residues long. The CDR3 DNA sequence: TGCGCCAGCAGCCAAGAGCGGGGGGCTTATAGCGAGCAGTACTTC. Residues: CASSQERGAYSEQYF.

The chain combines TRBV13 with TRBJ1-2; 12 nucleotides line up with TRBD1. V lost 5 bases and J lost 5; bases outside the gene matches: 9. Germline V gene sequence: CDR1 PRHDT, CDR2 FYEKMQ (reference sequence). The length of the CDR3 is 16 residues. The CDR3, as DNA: TGTGCCAGCAGCGAACAACCGGGACAGGGGGCTTATGGCTACACCTTC. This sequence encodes CASSEQPGQGAYGYTF.